The next 20 T cell receptor beta chains were all read from a single sample in a study of shared clonotypes between healthy human individuals. TCRdb keeps only in-frame clones here, not all; method: immunoSEQ multiplex PCR. Found here are around 1 million clones, approximately 76% of them singletons; the top ten hold approximately 1.5%. The source material was memory CD4+ T cells sorted from blood. Described subset: CD45RA-negative fraction. The receptors were sampled from a man aged 18-30 years in good health.

The rearrangement uses TRBV29-1 and TRBJ1-6, with D unresolved. The CDR3 is made up of 14 amino acids. Trimming left V 4 bases short and J 7 bases short, with 14 bases between. Germline values: CDR1 SQVTM, CDR2 ANQGSEA. For the CDR3, the DNA is TGCAGCGTTGGTTCAGGTGAAGGCAATTCACCCCTCCACTTT. It codes for CSVGSGEGNSPLHF.

The chain has TRBV7-9 and TRBJ2-5; D is perhaps TRBD1 or TRBD2 (6 bases each). Germline lookup yields CDR1 SEHNR and CDR2 FQNEAQ (reference sequence). V lost 2 bases and J lost 5, with 15 bases in between. The length of the CDR3 is 15 residues. The CDR3 spells CASSLSGGRRETQYF. CDR3 DNA sequence: TGTGCCAGCAGCTTATCTGGGGGGCGCCGGGAGACCCAGTACTTC.

The chain links TRBV5-6 to TRBJ1-5, with a tentative D call TRBD1 (6 bases). Between the trimmed V and J ends, which lost 1 base and 5 bases, there was a span of 13 bases. The CDR3 totals 15 residues. Per the germline V gene, CDR1 is SGHDT and CDR2 is YYEEEE. The CDR3 loop is CASSLYGGGYQPQHF. The DNA of the CDR3 is TGTGCCAGCAGCTTGTATGGAGGGGGGTATCAGCCCCAGCATTTT. Full variable domain (remainder filled in from reference TRBV5-6 and TRBJ1-5): DAGVTQSPTHLIKTRGQQVTLRCSPKSGHDTVSWYQQALGQGPQFIFQYYEEEERQRGNFPDRFSGHQFPNYSSELNVNALLLGDSALYLCASSLYGGGYQPQHFGDGTRLSIL.

This sequence joins TRBV19 and TRBJ1-5, with D maybe TRBD1 (5 bases). The CDR3 has 16 amino acids. From germline, CDR1 is LNHDA and CDR2 SQIVND (reference sequence). V lost 2 bases, J lost 0 bases, and 11 bases lay in between. For the CDR3, the DNA is TGTGCCAGTAGTATAACTCGACAGAGTAGCAATCAGCCCCAGCATTTT. Residues: CASSITRQSSNQPQHF.

The gene calls are TRBV28 and TRBJ1-2; TRBD1 aligns across 7 bases. Trimming at V came to 2 bases and at J to 2 bases, leaving 11 bases not matched to a gene. This CDR3 has 17 residues. Germline V lookup: CDR1 MDHEN, CDR2 SYDVKM. As DNA, the CDR3 is TGTGCCAGCAGTTTAGGAGTACAGGGGCTGACGAACTATGGCTACACCTTC. Translating it yields CASSLGVQGLTNYGYTF.

V and J are TRBV5-1 and TRBJ2-2; D not certain. The germline V gene has CDR1 SGHRS and CDR2 YFSETQ. Trimming removed 0 bases from V and 6 bases from J, with 12 bases in between. The CDR3 spans 15 residues. For the CDR3, the DNA is TGCGCCAGCAGCTTGGCCCTTCAGAGCGCCGGGGAGCTGTTTTTT. It codes for CASSLALQSAGELFF.

The chain is built from TRBV5-6 and TRBJ1-2; D unresolved. This CDR3 is 14 amino acids long. Trimming shortened V by 0 bases and J by 2 bases, and 8 bases separated the two germline ends. Germline CDR1 is SGHDT and CDR2 is YYEEEE. The CDR3 DNA is TGTGCCAGCAGCTTGGATCGGAGGAACTATGGCTACACCTTC. Its protein is CASSLDRRNYGYTF.

A few counts support this clone. The chain links TRBV15 to TRBJ2-2; 7 nucleotides match TRBD1. V lost 3 bases to trimming and J lost 7 bases; unmatched junction nucleotides: 8. The CDR3 spans 15 residues. Per the germline V gene, CDR1 is LNHNV and CDR2 is YYDKDF (reference sequence). CDR3 sequence (DNA): TGTGCCACCAGCAGGGGAGACAGGGTAAACGGGGAGCTGTTTTTT. This sequence encodes CATSRGDRVNGELFF.

The rearrangement links TRBV5-4 to TRBJ2-5; 12 bases line up with TRBD1. CDR1 and CDR2 from the germline V gene are SGHNT and YYREEE (reference sequence). The CDR3 totals 15 residues. With 4 bases clipped from V and 4 bases from J, the junction kept 5 bases outside the gene matches. As DNA, the CDR3 is TGTGCCAGCAGCCGGGACAGGGGGCAGGGAGAGACCCAGTACTTC. Protein sequence: CASSRDRGQGETQYF.

Worth noting for this clone: One junction end does not reproduce the germline sequence, and a read error may be involved. The chain uses TRBV7-7 and TRBJ2-5, with D perhaps assigned TRBD1 or TRBD2 (6 bases each). The CDR3 has 13 amino acids. Germline assignment: CDR1 SSHAT and CDR2 FNYEAQ (reference sequence). CDR3 in DNA: TGTGCTAGCAGCGGAGGGGGGCGCGAGACCCAGTACTTC. This encodes CASSGGGRETQYF.

The chain recombines TRBV29-1 with TRBJ2-3; 9 bases fit TRBD1. With V trimmed by 7 bases and J by 1 base, 6 bases remained unmatched. CDR1 SQVTM and CDR2 ANQGSEA come from the germline V gene. This CDR3 is 14 amino acids long. This CDR3 reads CSAETGGGTDTQYF. The CDR3, as DNA: TGCAGCGCGGAGACAGGGGGGGGCACAGATACGCAGTATTTT.

This clone was detected only once. The chain employs TRBV4-3 and TRBJ2-7, with D uncertain. CDR3 length: 14 residues. Trimming took 0 bases from V and 1 from J, leaving 7 bases between them. CDR1 is LGHNA and CDR2 is YSLEER in the germline V gene. For the CDR3, the DNA is TGCGCCAGCAGCCAAGAGTATACGTCCTACGAGCAGTACTTC. Translation gives CASSQEYTSYEQYF.

This clone was seen more than once but under ten times. The chain recombines TRBV6-5 with TRBJ1-1, with D possibly matching TRBD1 (5 bases). CDR3 length: 12 residues. Germline V gene sequence: CDR1 MNHEY, CDR2 SVGAGI. V was clipped by 6 bases and J by 5 bases, with 10 bases between them. The CDR3 reads CASRSRVTEAFF. The DNA of the CDR3 is TGTGCCAGCAGAAGCAGGGTTACTGAAGCTTTCTTT.

CDR3 sequence: CASSFQVREQYF. The CDR3 region has the DNA TGTGCCAGCAGTTTTCAGGTTCGCGAGCAGTACTTC. This chain joins TRBV28 and TRBJ2-7, with unresolved D. The ends were cut back, 3 bases at V and 6 bases at J, with 9 bases in the middle. Germline CDR1 MDHEN, CDR2 SYDVKM. This CDR3 has 12 amino acids. The full variable domain, rest sourced from reference TRBV28 and TRBJ2-7, is DVKVTQSSRYLVKRTGEKVFLECVQDMDHENMFWYRQDPGLGLRLIYFSYDVKMKEKGDIPEGYSVSREKKERFSLILESASTNQTSMYLCASSFQVREQYFGPGTRLTVT.

CDR3 DNA sequence: TGTGCCAGCAGCTTGCCCACGTGGGGGCACACTGAAGCTTTCTTT. This encodes CASSLPTWGHTEAFF. The chain joins TRBV5-6 to TRBJ1-1, with TRBD1 as a possible D gene (6 bases). CDR1 is SGHDT, CDR2 YYEEEE, per germline. V was clipped by 1 base and J by 3 bases, with 13 bases between them. This CDR3 comprises 15 residues.

In the case of this clone: The sample carries other DNA sequences with the same CDR3. The chain is built from TRBV7-2 and TRBJ1-4; no clear D gene. The CDR3 loop spans 15 amino acids. Trimming took 0 bases from V and 3 from J, leaving 8 bases between them. CDR1 SGHTA and CDR2 FQGNSA come from the germline V gene. DNA for the CDR3: TGTGCCAGCAGCTTAGCGCTAGGCGCTAATGAAAAACTGTTTTTT. Amino acid sequence: CASSLALGANEKLFF. The variable domain in full, with the rest retrieved from reference TRBV7-2 and TRBJ1-4, is GAGVSQSPSNKVTEKGKDVELRCDPISGHTALYWYRQSLGQGLEFLIYFQGNSAPDKSGLPSDRFSAERTGGSVSTLTIQRTQQEDSAVYLCASSLALGANEKLFFGSGTQLSVL.

This chain connects TRBV4-3 to TRBJ1-1; D gene uncertain. The CDR3 sequence is 15 residues long. V lost 2 bases to trimming and J lost 4 bases, with 14 bases between them. Germline assignment: CDR1 LGHNA and CDR2 YSLEER. In DNA form, the CDR3 reads TGCGCCAGCAGCCAATCGGAGGCGCGGCGCACTGAAGCTTTCTTT. It specifies CASSQSEARRTEAFF.

The table lists this clone with a few counts. The rearrangement links TRBV15 to TRBJ2-5; a weak D match, TRBD1 (6 bases). The J call could be wrong; TRBJ2-7 is a better fit for the DNA end. Germline CDR1 reads LNHNV; CDR2 reads YYDKDF (reference sequence). This CDR3 contains 13 residues. The CDR3 reads CATSRNTGTEQYF. For the CDR3, the DNA is TGTGCCACCAGCAGAAATACAGGGACCGAGCAGTACTTC.

V and J are TRBV20-1 and TRBJ2-4; no definite D call. The length of the CDR3 is 11 residues. Germline assignment: CDR1 DFQATT and CDR2 SNEGSKA (reference sequence). Between the trimmed V and J ends, which lost 5 bases and 8 bases, there was a span of 10 bases. This chain's CDR3 is CSAPRIDIQYF. CDR3 DNA: TGCAGTGCTCCCCGTATAGACATTCAGTACTTC.

The rearrangement uses TRBV7-9 and TRBJ1-1; D is ambiguous. V lost 5 bases to trimming and J lost 0 bases, with 10 bases between them. Germline V CDR1 and CDR2: SEHNR, FQNEAQ (reference sequence). The CDR3 length is 14 residues. Here the CDR3 reads CASSAGLLNTEAFF. The CDR3 DNA sequence: TGTGCCAGCAGCGCAGGCCTTTTGAACACTGAAGCTTTCTTT. Together with reference TRBV7-9 and TRBJ1-1, the CDR3 gives the full variable domain: DTGVSQNPRHKITKRGQNVTFRCDPISEHNRLYWYRQTLGQGPEFLTYFQNEAQLEKSRLLSDRFSAERPKGSFSTLEIQRTEQGDSAMYLCASSAGLLNTEAFFGQGTRLTVV.